These 27 T cell receptor beta chains share one sample of origin, sequenced in a study of blood T cell repertoires in COVID-19. Here immunoSEQ multiplex PCR was the method, and the copy in TCRdb shows in-frame clones only, minus some. The table includes some 150,000 clones, roughly 85% detected once. The sequenced sample was peripheral blood. Receptors were obtained from a human donor with acute or convalescent COVID-19. The donor label of this sample is uncertain.

The V gene is TRBV7-2, the J gene TRBJ1-6, with D hard to call. The CDR3 is made up of 13 amino acids. Trimming took 4 bases from V and 12 from J, leaving 13 bases between them. Germline V gene lookup returns CDR1 SGHTA and CDR2 FQGNSA. The chain's CDR3 is CASSSLMEGPLHF. In DNA form, the CDR3 reads TGTGCCAGCAGCTCGCTCATGGAGGGACCCCTCCACTTT.

The V call is TRBV11-3, the J call TRBJ2-2; 12 nucleotides agree with TRBD2. The V segment lost 4 bases and the J segment 0 bases; nucleotides outside the gene matches: 3. The CDR3 has 17 residues. Germline V gives CDR1 SGHNT, CDR2 YENEEA. The CDR3 sequence: CASSSRTSGTNTGELFF. The CDR3 nucleotides read TGTGCCAGCAGCTCCCGGACTAGCGGGACGAACACCGGGGAGCTGTTTTTT.

The chain recombines TRBV19 with TRBJ1-2; D ambiguous. Germline V lookup: CDR1 LNHDA, CDR2 SQIVND (reference sequence). The length of the CDR3 is 15 residues. V lost 3 bases and J lost 4, with 15 bases in between. The CDR3 sequence is CASSIRVAAAYGYTF. CDR3 coding DNA: TGTGCCAGTAGTATCCGGGTCGCTGCGGCCTATGGCTACACCTTC.

The chain is built from TRBV5-8 and TRBJ1-1; D not certain. There are 14 residues in the CDR3. The V end lost 4 bases, the J end lost 1 base, and 11 bases lay between the germline ends. The germline gives CDR1 SGHTS, CDR2 YDEGEE. The CDR3 loop is CASSRSRGNTEAFF. Here the CDR3 DNA reads TGTGCCAGCAGCCGAAGCAGAGGGAACACTGAAGCTTTCTTT. The full variable domain, in which reference TRBV5-8 and TRBJ1-1 provide the parts outside the CDR3, is EAGVTQSPTHLIKTRGQQATLRCSPISGHTSVYWYQQALGLGLQFLLWYDEGEERNRGNFPPRFSGRQFPNYSSELNVNALELEDSALYLCASSRSRGNTEAFFGQGTRLTVV.

As DNA, the CDR3 is TGTGCCATCAGTGCGATGACTAGCGGGGTTCACGGGGAGCTGTTTTTT. Amino acid sequence: CAISAMTSGVHGELFF. The chain recombines TRBV10-3 with TRBJ2-2, with 11 bases matching TRBD2. The CDR3 length is 16 residues. The germline V gene has CDR1 ENHRY and CDR2 SYGVKD. With 4 bases clipped from V and 7 bases from J, the junction kept 8 bases outside the gene matches.

This chain connects TRBV19 to TRBJ1-5; 7 bases fit TRBD1. CDR1 and CDR2 (germline): LNHDA, SQIVND (reference sequence). V dropped 5 bases and J dropped 6; count of bases not matched to a gene: 10. This CDR3 has 15 residues. The CDR3 DNA reads TGTGCCAGTAGTTCGGAGGGGGCCCGACGTCAGCCCCAGCATTTT. Amino acids: CASSSEGARRQPQHF.

J is TRBJ1-1 and V is TRBV5-1; TRBD1 is a possible D gene (5 bases). Trimming removed 0 bases at V and 13 bases at J, with 25 bases between. This CDR3 is 16 amino acids long. Germline CDR1 is SGHRS and CDR2 is YFSETQ. The CDR3 spells CASSLAVGPTGNMIFF. In DNA form, the CDR3 reads TGCGCCAGCAGCTTGGCGGTGGGGCCAACCGGTAATATGATTTTCTTT.

This clone was seen once. This CDR3 reads CASSYNQDTSGNTIYF. The CDR3 DNA reads as TGTGCCAGCAGTTACAATCAGGACACCTCTGGAAACACCATATATTTT. The chain joins TRBV6-6 to TRBJ1-3; perhaps TRBD1 as D (5 bases). The CDR3 has 16 amino acids. Trimming shortened V by 2 bases and J by 0 bases, and 11 bases separated the two germline ends. The germline CDR1 and CDR2 sequences are MNHNY and SVGAGI (reference sequence).

The chain has TRBV30 and TRBJ1-4; D call uncertain. There are 13 residues in the CDR3. Germline lookup yields CDR1 GTSNPN and CDR2 SVGIG (reference sequence). V was clipped by 3 bases and J by 7 bases, with 12 bases between them. Written as DNA, the CDR3 is TGTGCCTGGAGCTCGGGAAGAGGTGAAAAACTGTTTTTT. This sequence encodes CAWSSGRGEKLFF.

J is TRBJ1-1 and V is TRBV27; 10 nucleotides align to TRBD1. This CDR3 is built from 16 residues. Trimming cost V 6 bases and J 5 bases; bases outside gene matches: 12. The germline gives CDR1 MNHEY, CDR2 SMNVEV (reference sequence). The DNA for the CDR3 is TGTGCCAGCAGAAAACAAACCGGACAGGGGGGGACTGAAGCTTTCTTT. It encodes CASRKQTGQGGTEAFF.

The chain is built from TRBV28 and TRBJ1-4, with 7 nucleotides matching TRBD1. V was clipped by 6 bases and J by 8 bases; unmatched bases: 9. Germline CDR1 and CDR2: MDHEN and SYDVKM. The CDR3 length is 14 residues. The CDR3 DNA sequence: TGTGCCAGCAGGGGTTCCACAGGGGTCGAAAAACTGTTTTTT. Translating it yields CASRGSTGVEKLFF.

This clone showed up just a few times. The CDR3 DNA follows: TGCAGCGGGGACACCCTGGGCACTGAAGCTTTCTTT. It yields the protein CSGDTLGTEAFF. The chain recombines TRBV29-1 with TRBJ1-1, with TRBD1 as a possible D gene (6 bases). The length of the CDR3 is 12 residues. V gave up 7 bases and J gave up 4 bases, with 13 bases separating them. CDR1 is SQVTM and CDR2 is ANQGSEA in the germline V gene.

The chain has TRBV7-2 and TRBJ2-3, with 7 positions matching TRBD1. The CDR3 is 14 residues long. Germline trimming cut 3 bases from V and 3 bases from J; bases unmatched to any gene: 3. Germline CDR1 is SGHTA and CDR2 is FQGNSA. The CDR3 loop reads CASSFEGATDTQYF. The CDR3, as DNA: TGTGCCAGCAGCTTCGAGGGGGCTACAGATACGCAGTATTTT.

V is TRBV15 and J is TRBJ1-3; perhaps TRBD1 as D (6 bases). Trimming removed 1 base from V and 0 bases from J, with 10 bases in between. The CDR3 is made up of 16 amino acids. Per germline, CDR1 LNHNV and CDR2 YYDKDF (reference sequence). The CDR3 sequence is CATSRGQQGSGNTIYF. Written as DNA, the CDR3 is TGTGCCACCAGCAGAGGGCAACAGGGCTCTGGAAACACCATATATTTT.

The chain has TRBV24-1 and TRBJ2-3; D might be TRBD2 (6 bases). The germline V gene encodes CDR1 KGHDR and CDR2 SFDVKD. The CDR3 runs to 16 residues. V was pared by 0 bases and J by 2 bases, with 11 bases between. The chain's CDR3 is CATSDLDGSATDTQYF. In DNA form, the CDR3 reads TGTGCCACCAGTGATTTGGACGGGAGTGCCACAGATACGCAGTATTTT.

This clone was recorded once. V usage is TRBV28 and J usage is TRBJ1-1, with D possibly being TRBD1 (5 bases). Germline CDR1 MDHEN, CDR2 SYDVKM. The V gene lost 3 bases and the J gene lost 4 bases, with 18 bases spanning the gap. This CDR3 is built from 16 residues. CDR3 amino acids: CASSLERGGLGTEAFF. CDR3 in DNA: TGTGCCAGCAGTTTGGAAAGGGGAGGGCTAGGCACTGAAGCTTTCTTT.

The chain has TRBV4-1 and TRBJ2-5; 10 bases align to TRBD2. CDR3 length: 15 residues. The V segment lost 2 bases and the J segment 1 base; nucleotides outside the gene matches: 1. Germline-derived CDR1 and CDR2 are MGHRA and YSYEKL. CDR3: CASSQSGGAQETQYF. CDR3 nucleotide sequence: TGCGCCAGCAGCCAAAGCGGGGGGGCCCAAGAGACCCAGTACTTC.

This chain connects TRBV6-2 or TRBV6-3 to TRBJ2-3; 10 bases agree with TRBD2. The length of the CDR3 is 16 residues. Germline V gene lookup returns CDR1 MNHEY and CDR2 SVGEGT. V lost 6 bases, J lost 2 bases, and 8 bases stayed unmatched. In DNA form, the CDR3 reads TGTGCCAGCAGCCAAAGAGGGACTAGCGACACAGATACGCAGTATTTT. This encodes CASSQRGTSDTDTQYF.

CDR3 DNA: TGCGCCAGCAGTCTTAGGGAGTCCCATCAGCCCCAGCATTTT. Encoded protein: CASSLRESHQPQHF. The chain has TRBV23-1 and TRBJ1-5; D ambiguous. TRBV23-1 is an ORF; its function is uncertain. This CDR3 comprises 14 residues. V gave up 4 bases and J gave up 5 bases, with 12 bases separating them.

The CDR3 nucleotides read TGTGCCACCAGCAGAGATGTAGGGGGCACAGGCCAGCCCCAGCATTTT. Protein: CATSRDVGGTGQPQHF. This sequence joins TRBV15 and TRBJ1-5; the match to TRBD1 covers 7 bases. The V gene's germline CDR1 is LNHNV and CDR2 YYDKDF (reference sequence). CDR3 length: 16 amino acids. The junction had 9 bases not matched to a gene; V was cut back by 0 bases and J by 7 bases.

This chain joins TRBV19 and TRBJ2-1; weak D call: TRBD2 (6 bases). CDR1 LNHDA and CDR2 SQIVND come from the germline V gene (reference sequence). This CDR3 is 16 amino acids long. Trimming removed 4 bases at V and 0 bases at J, with 13 bases between. The CDR3 DNA reads TGTGCCAGTAGTAGGTCTAGCGCGAGCTCCTACAATGAGCAGTTCTTC. It yields the protein CASSRSSASSYNEQFF.

This CDR3 reads CASSEQGRNTEAFF. As DNA, the CDR3 is TGTGCCAGCAGTGAACAGGGGCGGAACACTGAAGCTTTCTTT. This sequence joins TRBV2 and TRBJ1-1; possibly TRBD1 for D (6 bases). The CDR3 contains 14 residues. Trimming cost V 2 bases and J 1 base, with 8 bases left between them. In germline, CDR1 is SNHLY, CDR2 FYNNEI.

V gene TRBV19 combines with J gene TRBJ1-5, with 9 bases identical to TRBD1. Unmatched junction bases numbered 7, after V lost 3 bases and J lost 7 bases. From germline, CDR1 is LNHDA and CDR2 SQIVND (reference sequence). The CDR3 has 15 amino acids. CDR3 in DNA: TGTGCCAGTAGTATGGGACAGGGTCTATGGCAGCCCCAGCATTTT. Translating gives CASSMGQGLWQPQHF.

Concerning this clone: The junction does not match germline at one end; this may be a read error. This chain links TRBV7-7 with TRBJ2-3, with 13 bases aligning to TRBD2. This CDR3 contains 16 residues. Germline values: CDR1 SSHAT, CDR2 FNYEAQ (reference sequence). This CDR3 reads CASSQGLAGTADTQYF. The DNA of the CDR3 is TGTGCTAGCAGCCAGGGACTAGCGGGGACAGCAGATACGCAGTATTTT. Drawing the rest from reference TRBV7-7 and TRBJ2-3, the complete variable domain is GAGVSQSPRYKVTKRGQDVTLRCDPISSHATLYWYQQALGQGPEFLTYFNYEAQPDKSGLPSDRFSAERPEGSISTLTIQRTEQRDSAMYRCASSQGLAGTADTQYFGPGTRLTVL.

The chain links TRBV7-2 to TRBJ2-1, with D perhaps TRBD1 (5 bases). The CDR3 totals 16 residues. The ends were cut back, 4 bases at V and 5 bases at J, with 18 bases in the middle. Germline V CDR1 and CDR2: SGHTA, FQGNSA. As DNA, the CDR3 is TGTGCCAGCAGCTCGAAGACAGTTTGGGTGAACAATGAGCAGTTCTTC. Amino acid sequence: CASSSKTVWVNNEQFF.

This clone was observed once. The rearrangement uses TRBV18 and TRBJ1-1; the match to TRBD1 covers 7 bases. V was clipped by 1 base and J by 6 bases; unmatched bases: 8. Germline CDR1 reads KGHSH; CDR2 reads LQKENI. The CDR3 spans 15 residues. CDR3 region: CASSPRLTGAAEAFF. The CDR3 DNA reads TGTGCCAGCTCACCACGGCTTACAGGGGCGGCTGAAGCTTTCTTT.

A single count supports this clone. J is TRBJ2-7 and V is TRBV7-8, with a weak D call TRBD2 (7 bases). V was clipped by 5 bases and J by 6 bases, with 20 bases between them. This CDR3 contains 15 residues. The germline V gene encodes CDR1 SGHVS and CDR2 FQNEAQ. The CDR3 here is CASSPDGGPLSEQYV. The CDR3 region has the DNA TGTGCCAGCAGCCCAGACGGGGGGCCTCTTAGCGAGCAGTACGTC.